This TCR beta chain stems from a study of beta chain features in type 1 diabetes. Study background: Sorted cells examined across all samples numbered 85 million to 130 million.

In this sample, this clone turned up a few times. Its antigen is not identified. Stem cell-like memory, regulatory, central memory and naive CD4+ cells were sorted via CD45RO/CCR7/CD25/CD127/CD95/CD27. The study reverse transcribed the entire isolated RNA, so it sequenced expressed TCRB transcripts. Reads from naive, central memory and regulatory T cell samples averaged about 3.3 million. Using immunoSEQ multiplex PCR, the repertoire was profiled, and TCRdb retains in-frame clones only, with some absent. The data contain about 640,000 clones, 9.5% to 15% of them singletons. Per the germline V gene, CDR1 is MRHNA and CDR2 is SNTAGT. The CDR3 consists of 14 residues. V lost 4 bases and J 2 bases, leaving 9 bases between the germline ends. Study findings and constraints: In all four CD4+ subsets, TCRB CDR3 length was significantly, moderately reduced in type 1 diabetes. The cDNA sequencing approach could over-represent high-TCR-expressing cells.

The specimen sequenced was naive CD4+ T cells from blood. This chain connects TRBV6-4 to TRBJ1-3; D gene ambiguous. The receptor comes from a man aged 25-45 years with type 1 diabetes. The CDR3 region is CASSGGETGNTIYF. For the CDR3, the DNA is TGTGCCAGCAGTGGGGGAGAAACTGGAAACACCATATATTTT.